This T cell receptor (beta chain) was captured in a study of response to subunit inactivated influenza vaccine. The germline V gene encodes CDR1 SGHRS and CDR2 YFSETQ. The CDR3 spans 15 residues. V trimming: 4 bases; J trimming: 5 bases; junction bases outside the gene matches: 9. Worth noting for this clonotype: What it recognizes is unknown.

TCRdb reanalysed the RT-PCR reads using MiXCR and keeps one entry per CDR3 protein. The table has roughly 700,000 distinct CDR3 sequences, roughly 13% seen once; the top ten hold 5.5% to 7%. Findings of the study overall: It was suggested by the authors that few new T cells are recruited by each seasonal influenza vaccination.

The chain couples TRBV5-1 to TRBJ2-7, with 10 bases identical to TRBD1. The receptor comes from a man aged 50-60 years who received an inactivated influenza vaccine. Sequencing was performed on PBMCs from blood, taken 14 days before vaccination. The CDR3 nucleotides are TGCGCCAGCAGCGGGCTGGGACAGGGGATCGACGAGCAGTACTTC. It yields the protein CASSGLGQGIDEQYF.